Described below is a single T cell receptor (beta chain) sequence and its context. The antigen remains undetermined. Possible read error: a much larger clone is one base away. From the reads, TCRdb called clonotypes with MiXCR, one entry per CDR3 protein. This repertoire shows approximately 550,000 distinct CDR3 sequences, 15% to 20% found once; its top ten account for roughly a quarter. The CDR3 consists of 18 residues. Germline loops: CDR1 SEHNR, CDR2 FQNEAQ (reference sequence). The data belong to a study of T cell repertoires in cytomegalovirus infection. Whole-study context: Based on public TCR beta signatures, there were indications of CMV infection and of a matching HLA type. Study-wide results and limits: The cumulative frequency of public TCR beta families distinguished individuals who carried CMV together with the relevant HLA. Dominating the ex vivo response were TCR beta clonotypes that were CMV-specific and HLA-C-restricted.

The chain employs TRBV7-9 and TRBJ2-7; 9 bases line up with TRBD2. This receptor was obtained from a human donor in good health (CMV status not recorded). Some clones in this sample may be carry-over from other donors' samples. Sequencing was done on a sample of CD8+ T cells from PBMCs. The CDR3 sequence is CASSPTGSGGPSSYEQNF. The CDR3 DNA sequence: TGTGCCAGCAGCCCGACTGGTAGCGGGGGACCAAGCTCCTACGAGCAGAACTTC.